The source of this T cell receptor (beta chain) is a study of blood T cell repertoires in COVID-19 (dated by TCRdb to about 2020). Turning to the overall study: Samples covering the acute and convalescent phases of COVID-19 were provided by collaborators in the United States, Italy and Spain. The prospective study material was composed of cDNA or gDNA derived from T cells, B-cell-depleted T cells, or PBMCs. The dataset comprised deeply sampled blood TCRbeta repertoires from subjects exposed to, actively infected with, or recovered from COVID-19. The repertoires were released in a freely available public database intended as a resource for research on the immune response to SARS-CoV-2. Samples were obtained from the ongoing ImmuneRACE study (first 160 participants) and from 1,000 to 1,500 subjects provided by 6 global collaborators. The sample metadata nearly always contained a de-identified subject ID, COVID-19 status, age in years and sex. Where HLA class I and class II types were available, the types were taken from metadata supplied by the sample provider, not from assay-based typing. The paper as a whole reports these results and caveats: The quantity of clinical and demographic metadata differed by source and by participant and was supplied without curation.

Collaborating institutions collected whole blood in K2EDTA tubes following their own protocols. For TCRbeta analysis, collaborators shipped samples as frozen whole blood, isolated PBMCs, or DNA extracted from either of those sample types. About this clone: The specificity of this receptor is unknown. Base qualities are not at hand, and no much larger clone is one base apart.

TCRbeta CDR3 regions were amplified from genomic DNA by means of the immunoSEQ Assay, a bias-controlled multiplex PCR. The authors' analysis ran thus. Nucleated cell counts per sample were estimated from amplification of reference gene primers within the assay. Sequence reads were collapsed and filtered to measure the absolute abundance of every unique TCRbeta CDR3 rearrangement. Productive Simpson clonality was computed per sample as the square root of Simpson's diversity index over productive rearrangements. TCRdb stores this immuneACCESS table with in-frame sequences only. Part of the clones is absent; in the studies checked, under half of the shortfall reflects unresolved V genes, and no reason is known for the rest. V, J and clone size are taken as reported in that table, and D and trimming were inferred from the DNA itself. In this sample the table shows under 65,000 clones, 75% to 95% of which occur a single time. In total, the top ten clones hold 8.6% of the sample.

Counted from cysteine to phenylalanine, this CDR3 has 12 amino acids. This entry keeps only the CDR3 DNA: 36 bases, framed from base 1. V is reduced by 4 bases and J by 7 bases, leaving a spacing of 8 bases between them. The germline V gene encodes CDR1 SGHVS and CDR2 FQNEAQ. Sample: peripheral blood. The sequence links TRBV7-8 to TRBJ1-5; the D gene assignment is ambiguous. The source of this sequence is a human donor in a cohort sampled during active COVID-19. The CDR3 corresponds to CASSSFIQPQHF. In nucleotides, the sequence is TGTGCCAGCAGCTCCTTTATACAGCCCCAGCATTTT.